The 23 T cell receptor beta chains presented below share a single source sample, sequenced in a study of blood T cells in healthy people across ages. A second PCR of 7 to 11 cycles used a sample-barcoded 5' primer and a J-beta primer mix. MiXCR, run by TCRdb on the 5' RACE reads, gives a single entry per CDR3 protein. The table shows over a million distinct CDR3 sequences, with 59% occurring only once. Sequenced input: blood. These receptors came from a man aged 18 to 29 in good health.

The chain couples TRBV5-1 to TRBJ2-6; D unclear. CDR3 length equals 16 residues. V lost 1 base to trimming and J lost 0 bases, with 8 bases between them. CDR1 SGHRS and CDR2 YFSETQ come from the germline V gene. The CDR3, as DNA: TGCGCCAGCAGCTTGAGGACCGCCTCTGGGGCCAACGTCCTGACTTTC. This gives the protein CASSLRTASGANVLTF.

The chain couples TRBV6-6 to TRBJ2-3, with TRBD2 matching 10 bases. CDR3 length: 17 amino acids. Germline V gives CDR1 MNHNY, CDR2 SVGAGI (reference sequence). The trim removed 5 bases at V and 5 bases at J, leaving 13 bases unmatched. CDR3 nucleotide sequence: TGTGCCAGCAGTCGGACTATAGCGGGGGGACTAGGAGATACGCAGTATTTT. Its protein product is CASSRTIAGGLGDTQYF.

This clonotype was observed a handful of times. The rearrangement joins TRBV6-5 to TRBJ2-1, with D uncertain. This CDR3 spans 14 amino acids. Trimming cost V 0 bases and J 3 bases, with 6 bases left between them. Germline CDR1 is MNHEY and CDR2 is SVGAGI. The CDR3 protein is CASSYSSYYNEQFF. Here the CDR3 DNA reads TGTGCCAGCAGTTACTCGTCCTACTACAATGAGCAGTTCTTC.

The J gene is TRBJ2-1, the V gene TRBV20-1, with a possible D match to TRBD2 (6 bases). This CDR3 region has 13 residues. Trimming stripped 0 bases from V and 5 bases from J, with 8 bases between. Germline assignment: CDR1 DFQATT and CDR2 SNEGSKA (reference sequence). CDR3 protein: CSARDWGDNEQFF. The CDR3 DNA reads TGCAGTGCTAGAGATTGGGGGGACAATGAGCAGTTCTTC.

The chain uses TRBV6-2 or TRBV6-3 and TRBJ1-5; no clear D gene. This CDR3 is 14 amino acids long. The V and J ends lost 0 bases and 4 bases respectively, with 7 bases between them. CDR1 is MNHEY, CDR2 SVGEGT, per germline. CDR3 sequence: CASSYSFWNQPQHF. CDR3 nucleotides: TGTGCCAGCAGTTACTCCTTCTGGAATCAGCCCCAGCATTTT.

The CDR3 DNA sequence: TGCGCCAGCAGCCGCAGGTCAACCGGGGAGCTGTTTTTT. Protein product: CASSRRSTGELFF. The chain combines TRBV4-3 with TRBJ2-2; D uncertain. The length of the CDR3 is 13 residues. Germline V gene data show CDR1 as LGHNA and CDR2 as YSLEER. Trimming removed 4 bases at V and 5 bases at J, with 8 bases between.

The rearrangement links TRBV10-3 to TRBJ2-5, with D uncertain. In germline, CDR1 is ENHRY, CDR2 SYGVKD. Trimming removed 5 bases at V and 0 bases at J, with 16 bases between. This CDR3 region has 16 residues. CDR3 in DNA: TGTGCCATCAGTTCATCAGTGGACGAGTACCAAGAGACCCAGTACTTC. This gives the protein CAISSSVDEYQETQYF.

The chain employs TRBV7-9 and TRBJ1-6; 10 nucleotides agree with TRBD1. Looked up from germline, CDR1 is SEHNR and CDR2 is FQNEAQ (reference sequence). This CDR3 is 15 amino acids long. Losses at the gene ends were 3 bases for V and 8 bases for J; bases not matched to a gene: 4. The CDR3 bases are TGTGCCAGCAGCTTTGGGGACAGGGGATATTCACCCCTCCACTTT. It yields the protein CASSFGDRGYSPLHF.

This sequence joins TRBV19 and TRBJ1-5, with D uncertain. CDR3 length: 14 residues. V lost 6 bases and J lost 2, with 11 bases in between. Germline CDR1 LNHDA, CDR2 SQIVND (reference sequence). The CDR3, as DNA: TGTGCCAGTAGGACACGGAATGGCAATCAGCCCCAGCATTTT. It yields the protein CASRTRNGNQPQHF.

This clonotype has a single count. V and J are TRBV7-9 and TRBJ2-7, with a tentative D call TRBD2 (6 bases). V shed 5 bases and J shed 9 bases, with 11 bases lying between them. The CDR3 spans 11 residues. Germline CDR1 and CDR2: SEHNR and FQNEAQ (reference sequence). The CDR3 DNA reads TGTGCCAGCAGCCGGGGGTCGGCGCAGTACTTC. Translated, it gives CASSRGSAQYF.

This chain joins TRBV9 and TRBJ2-4, with D unresolved. V lost 4 bases, J lost 8 bases, and 16 bases lay in between. This CDR3 has 14 amino acids. Germline V gene sequence: CDR1 SGDLS, CDR2 YYNGEE. The CDR3 DNA reads TGTGCCAGCAGCTCCCTTGGCAGATATGACATTCAGTACTTC. Translated, it gives CASSSLGRYDIQYF.

This clonotype was picked up a small number of times. The gene calls are TRBV6-5 and TRBJ2-7; maybe TRBD1 (6 bases). Germline V gives CDR1 MNHEY, CDR2 SVGAGI. V lost 6 bases to trimming and J lost 2 bases, with 14 bases between them. The length of the CDR3 is 14 residues. CDR3 coding DNA: TGTGCCAGCAGGACGGACAGCCTTCCCTACGAGCAGTACTTC. Amino acids: CASRTDSLPYEQYF.

V usage is TRBV4-1 and J usage is TRBJ1-6; D is uncertain. V lost 0 bases to trimming and J lost 1 base, with 10 bases between them. Looked up from germline, CDR1 is MGHRA and CDR2 is YSYEKL. CDR3 length equals 17 residues. In DNA form, the CDR3 reads TGCGCCAGCAGCCAAGATCCCAGTCCTTCCTATAATTCACCCCTCCACTTT. This translates into CASSQDPSPSYNSPLHF.

The chain recombines TRBV29-1 with TRBJ2-1, with TRBD2 matching over 8 bases. There are 13 residues in the CDR3. With V trimmed by 5 bases and J by 6 bases, 6 bases remained unmatched. Germline CDR1 is SQVTM and CDR2 is ANQGSEA. CDR3 amino acids: CSVLIAGSNEQFF. The CDR3 bases are TGCAGCGTTCTAATAGCGGGGAGCAATGAGCAGTTCTTC.

This clonotype was picked up one time. J is TRBJ1-4 and V is TRBV6-6; the match to TRBD1 covers 9 bases. Looked up from germline, CDR1 is MNHNY and CDR2 is SVGAGI (reference sequence). The CDR3 totals 15 residues. J lost 6 bases, V lost 4 bases, and 6 bases had no gene match. CDR3 amino acids: CASSWGDRDYEKLFF. CDR3 DNA: TGTGCCAGCAGTTGGGGGGACAGGGATTATGAAAAACTGTTTTTT.

This chain uses TRBV6-6 with TRBJ2-7, with 10 bases matching TRBD1. CDR1 is MNHNY, CDR2 SVGAGI, per germline (reference sequence). Losses at the gene ends were 7 bases for V and 3 bases for J; bases not matched to a gene: 9. This CDR3 spans 15 amino acids. This CDR3 is CASKPPGQGFYEQYF. The CDR3 DNA reads TGTGCCAGCAAACCACCGGGACAGGGGTTCTACGAGCAGTACTTC.

The table lists this clonotype with a few counts. The chain employs TRBV6-5 and TRBJ2-7, with TRBD1 identical over 9 bases. After removal of 6 bases from V and 2 bases from J, the junction contained 11 bases not matched to a gene. The CDR3 loop spans 16 amino acids. Germline-derived CDR1 and CDR2 are MNHEY and SVGAGI. CDR3: CASSRKIGTGTYEQYF. The CDR3 bases are TGTGCCAGCAGCCGAAAGATCGGGACAGGGACCTACGAGCAGTACTTC.

The rearrangement links TRBV3-1 to TRBJ2-1; D unclear. Germline CDR1 reads LGHDT; CDR2 reads YNNKEL (reference sequence). This CDR3 spans 15 amino acids. The V and J ends lost 0 bases and 5 bases respectively, with 11 bases between them. DNA for the CDR3: TGTGCCAGCAGCCAAGAGATGAGGCAGCACAATGAGCAGTTCTTC. It translates to CASSQEMRQHNEQFF.

This clonotype was seen only a few times. The chain carries TRBV12-3 or TRBV12-4 and TRBJ1-4, with TRBD1 matching over 7 bases. The CDR3 extends over 18 amino acids. Trimming cost V 5 bases and J 0 bases; bases outside gene matches: 12. CDR3 protein: CASSAAPGTAATNEKLFF. CDR3 nucleotides: TGTGCCAGCAGTGCGGCCCCCGGGACAGCGGCAACTAATGAAAAACTGTTTTTT.

The sample holds a few counts of this clonotype. V usage is TRBV20-1 and J usage is TRBJ2-1; the D is unclear. There are 12 residues in the CDR3. V lost 3 bases, J lost 4 bases, and 7 bases lay in between. The germline V gene encodes CDR1 DFQATT and CDR2 SNEGSKA (reference sequence). CDR3 bases: TGCAGTGCTAGTGACGGATACAATGAGCAGTTCTTC. Translated, it gives CSASDGYNEQFF.

CDR3 DNA sequence: TGTGCCAGCAGTTTATTATGGAATAGCTCCTACGAGCAGTACTTC. It is translated as CASSLLWNSSYEQYF. The V call is TRBV12-3 or TRBV12-4, the J call TRBJ2-7; D is unclear. Trimming took off 2 bases at V and 0 bases at J, with 11 bases between the two ends. The CDR3 runs to 15 residues.

The V call is TRBV5-6, the J call TRBJ2-5; D gene uncertain. This CDR3 comprises 14 residues. Germline-derived CDR1 and CDR2 are SGHDT and YYEEEE. The germline V and J ends were trimmed by 5 bases and 3 bases, with 14 bases remaining between them. The CDR3 nucleotides are TGTGCCAGCAGTCTAACGGTCTTTGAAGAGACCCAGTACTTC. This sequence encodes CASSLTVFEETQYF.

This CDR3 is CASRRGLAGEKYNEQFF. DNA for the CDR3: TGTGCCAGCAGGAGGGGGCTAGCGGGGGAGAAATACAATGAGCAGTTCTTC. V usage is TRBV7-2 and J usage is TRBJ2-1; TRBD2 matches 10 bases. V dropped 6 bases and J dropped 4; count of bases not matched to a gene: 12. Germline loops: CDR1 SGHTA, CDR2 FQGNSA. The CDR3 consists of 17 residues. The full variable domain, with the rest looked up from reference TRBV7-2 and TRBJ2-1, is GAGVSQSPSNKVTEKGKDVELRCDPISGHTALYWYRQSLGQGLEFLIYFQGNSAPDKSGLPSDRFSAERTGGSVSTLTIQRTQQEDSAVYLCASRRGLAGEKYNEQFFGPGTRLTVL.